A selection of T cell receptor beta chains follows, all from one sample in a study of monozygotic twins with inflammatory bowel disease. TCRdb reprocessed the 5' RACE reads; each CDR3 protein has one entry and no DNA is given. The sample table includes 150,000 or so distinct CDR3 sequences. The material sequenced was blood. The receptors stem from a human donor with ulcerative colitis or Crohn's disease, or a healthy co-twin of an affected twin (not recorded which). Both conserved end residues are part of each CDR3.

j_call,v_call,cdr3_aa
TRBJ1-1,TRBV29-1,CSVEFRPNTEAFF
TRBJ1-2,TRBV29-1,CSVGRGDYGYTF
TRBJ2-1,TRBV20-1,CSPTLASEQFF
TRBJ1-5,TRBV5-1,CASSLVLDSSLYPSNQPQHF
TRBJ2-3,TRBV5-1,CASSGQEGKHTDTQYF
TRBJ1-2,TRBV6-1,CASSGTARSYGYTF
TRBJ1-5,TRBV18,CASSRYGEGRYSNQPQHF
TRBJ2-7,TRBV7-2,CASSLTGSLYEQYF
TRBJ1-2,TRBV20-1,CSATRVKQGDGYTF
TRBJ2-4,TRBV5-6,CASSHGHLAKNIQYF
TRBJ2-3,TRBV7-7,CASSLVGSQGLAGAADTQYF
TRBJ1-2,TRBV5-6,CASTFTRGSYYGYTF
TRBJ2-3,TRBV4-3,CASSQDSGRADTQYF
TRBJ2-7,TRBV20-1,CSAYPPQQGIILGDEQYF
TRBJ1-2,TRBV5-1,CASSLDRGSGYTF
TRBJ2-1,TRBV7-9,CASSLGSTFEQFF
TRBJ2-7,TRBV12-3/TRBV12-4,CASSLELAGNEQYF
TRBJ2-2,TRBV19,CASSIGLTNTGELFF
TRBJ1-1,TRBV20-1,CSIQGNTEAFF
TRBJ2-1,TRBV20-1,CSASGTSYEQFF
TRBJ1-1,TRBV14,CASSQEVGEVWTEAFF
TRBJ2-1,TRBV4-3,CASSQEGGRTLNEQFF
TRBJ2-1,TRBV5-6,CASSLRRTYNEQFF
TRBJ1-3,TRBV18,CASSPRLTGKEGNTIYF
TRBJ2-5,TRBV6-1,CASSENRPPETQYF
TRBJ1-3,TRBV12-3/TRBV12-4,CASRGDSSGNTIYF
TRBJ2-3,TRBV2,CATNKRDTQYF